The clone carrying this TCR beta chain was seen a few times. CDR3 length: 16 residues. In germline, CDR1 is SGDLS, CDR2 YYNGEE. V dropped 2 bases and J dropped 1; count of bases not matched to a gene: 0. These data are taken from a study of blood T cell repertoires in COVID-19. Background on the study: Samples came from the United States, Italy and Spain, spanning acute and convalescent COVID-19. In each case, the material was cDNA or gDNA derived from T cells, B-cell-depleted T cells, or PBMCs.

Clones were read by immunoSEQ multiplex PCR, and TCRdb kept only the in-frame ones, dropping some. The sample has tens of thousands of clones, roughly 84% seen once. The sample consisted of peripheral blood. The chain employs TRBV9 and TRBJ2-2, with 12 bases lining up with TRBD2. This sequence originates from a woman older than 75 with COVID-19, enrolled during active disease. The CDR3 coding sequence is TGTGCCAGCAGCGTGACTAGCGGGGGGAACACCGGGGAGCTGTTTTTT. It translates to CASSVTSGGNTGELFF. Full variable domain (outside the CDR3, taken from reference TRBV9 and TRBJ2-2): DSGVTQTPKHLITATGQRVTLRCSPRSGDLSVYWYQQSLDQGLQFLIQYYNGEERAKGNILERFSAQQFPDLHSELNLSSLELGDSALYFCASSVTSGGNTGELFFGEGSRLTVL.